This T cell receptor beta chain emerged from a study of T cells in Graves' hyperthyroidism and ophthalmopathy. This CDR3 is 20 amino acids long. V lost 1 base and J 5 bases, leaving 26 bases between the germline ends. From germline, CDR1 is MGHRA and CDR2 YSYEKL. The sample holds a few counts of this clonotype. Amplification yielded TCR beta CDR3 regions, with RNA transcripts as the source. The primer set for the first-round RT-PCR of the TCR CDR3 was HTBI. TCRdb passed the multiplex PCR reads through MiXCR, listing each CDR3 protein once. The sample shows approximately 430,000 distinct CDR3 sequences, less than 20% of them seen only once.

The chain combines TRBV4-1 with TRBJ2-2; a weak D match, TRBD1 (6 bases). Sequencing input: blood. This clonotype was obtained from a woman aged 18-35 years with Graves' hyperthyroidism. The CDR3 is CASSQAKGTILPMRTGELFF. Written as DNA, the CDR3 is TGCGCCAGCAGCCAAGCGAAGGGGACAATCCTCCCGATGAGGACCGGGGAGCTGTTTTTT.